This is a list of T cell receptor beta chains from one sample in a study of cytomegalovirus exposure and HLA in healthy donors. Only in-frame clones appear in the TCRdb table, and some are missing; sequencing was by immunoSEQ multiplex PCR. The sample shows about 210,000 clones, around 84% of them seen only once. The sample taken for sequencing was PBMCs. The receptors derive from a girl aged 2 to 9 in good health and CMV-seronegative. CDR3s include the opening cysteine and the closing phenylalanine or tryptophan. The order of the fields is clone size, V gene, D gene, J gene, CDR3 DNA, CDR3 protein. A D gene is named only where the DNA matches it firmly. Where a row states a size, it is once, few, many or the class of an expanded clone; other rows omit it.

>.|TRBV18|.|TRBJ1-2
TGTGCCAGCTCACCACCTGCTCCACAGCAGGGATACTATGGCTACACCTTC
CASSPPAPQQGYYGYTF
>.|TRBV5-1|.|TRBJ2-3
TGCGCCAGCAGCTTGCGAGCCTCTAGCACAGATACGCAGTATTTT
CASSLRASSTDTQYF
>.|TRBV19|.|TRBJ1-1
TGTGCCAGTAGTATAGGGTCTCAGGTCCGAAGAGCTTTCTTT
CASSIGSQVRRAFF
>few|TRBV2|TRBD1|TRBJ1-1
TGTGCCAGCAGTGTTTCCCCGACAGGGGGCTTCGTAGCTTTCTTT
CASSVSPTGGFVAFF
>.|TRBV7-2|.|TRBJ1-4
TGTGCCAGCAGCTGGACAGCAACTAATGAAAAACTGTTTTTT
CASSWTATNEKLFF
>.|TRBV10-3|TRBD1|TRBJ1-5
TGTGCCATCAGTGTGGGACAGGGGAATCAGCCCCAGCATTTT
CAISVGQGNQPQHF
>.|TRBV29-1|TRBD1|TRBJ2-2
TGCAGCGTGGGGGACAGGACTAACACCGGGGAGCTGTTTTTT
CSVGDRTNTGELFF
>.|TRBV21-1|.|TRBJ2-1
TGTGCCAGCAGCGAGAGTTATAGCGGGAGCAGGGAGCAGTTCTTC
CASSESYSGSREQFF
>.|TRBV27|TRBD1|TRBJ2-7
TGTGCCAGCAGTTTGTCAGGACAGGGGTCCTACGAGCAGTACTTC
CASSLSGQGSYEQYF
>.|TRBV4-1|TRBD2|TRBJ2-7
TGCGCCAGCAGCCGGGACAGGGGACTAGCGGGAGTACGCGACGAGCAGTACTTC
CASSRDRGLAGVRDEQYF
>.|TRBV5-3|.|TRBJ2-1
TGTGCCAGAAGGACTACTGGGTTAGTAGCCAATGAGCAGTTCTTC
CARRTTGLVANEQFF
>.|TRBV30|.|TRBJ2-2
TGTGCCTGGGGGGCGGGGCGGTCGTTCACCGGGGAGCTGTTTTTT
CAWGAGRSFTGELFF
>.|TRBV7-2|.|TRBJ2-1
TGTGCCAGCAGCCCCACTAGCAGCGAGCAGTTCTTC
CASSPTSSEQFF
>.|TRBV4-2|TRBD1|TRBJ1-5
TGTGCCAGCAGCCAGGCACAACAGGGGAATCAGCCCCAGCATTTT
CASSQAQQGNQPQHF
>once|TRBV7-8|.|TRBJ1-2
TGTGCCAGCAGCTTAGCCTGGGAGTATCACTATGGCTACACCTTC
CASSLAWEYHYGYTF
>.|TRBV9|TRBD2|TRBJ2-1
TGTGCCAGCAGCTTAGCGGGGGGGAATGAGCAGTTCTTC
CASSLAGGNEQFF
>.|TRBV5-4|TRBD2|TRBJ2-7
TGTGCCAGCAGCCCCACGCAGCGGGGAACCTACGAGCAGTACTTC
CASSPTQRGTYEQYF
>.|TRBV5-6|.|TRBJ1-4
TGTGCCAGCAGCTTGTTCATGGGGAGAACTAATGAAAAACTGTTTTTT
CASSLFMGRTNEKLFF
>.|TRBV7-2|.|TRBJ1-5
TGTGCCAGCAGCGAGAGGGGGCAGCCCCAGCATTTT
CASSERGQPQHF
>.|TRBV2|TRBD1|TRBJ1-4
TGTGCCAGCGACAGGGGCCCGAATGAAAAACTGTTTTTT
CASDRGPNEKLFF
>few|TRBV27|.|TRBJ1-6
TGTGCCAGCGGCCTCCTGGGGCCTGGCTATAATTCACCCCTCCACTTT
CASGLLGPGYNSPLHF
>few|TRBV2|.|TRBJ1-4
TGTGCCAGCAGTGATCAAAGAGGGGGTGTCAATGAAAAACTGTTTTTT
CASSDQRGGVNEKLFF
>.|TRBV27|TRBD1|TRBJ1-5
TGTGCCAGCAGGCCCAGGGGACAGCCGAGCAATCAGCCCCAGCATTTT
CASRPRGQPSNQPQHF
>once|TRBV5-1|.|TRBJ2-5
TGCGCCAGCAGCCAGCCGGGGGAAGAGACCCAGTACTTC
CASSQPGEETQYF